Within the sample, the clone carrying this T cell receptor beta chain is medium-sized. Its cognate antigen is unknown. Per the germline V gene, CDR1 is SNHLY and CDR2 is FYNNEI. The CDR3 sequence is 12 residues long. Deletions cut 9 bases from V and 4 bases from J, with 12 bases between. This sample was included in a study of breast tumors, draining lymph nodes, adjacent tissues. General observations from the study: Tumor repertoires ranked between lymph nodes and nontumor tissue in diversity, with V and J gene preferences.

TCRdb itself ran the multiplex PCR reads through MiXCR, one entry per CDR3 protein. This table holds about 89,000 distinct CDR3 sequences, roughly 28% found once. The lymph nodes were axillary draining lymph nodes from breast cancer patients. The chain carries TRBV2 and TRBJ2-5, with TRBD1 as a possible D gene (6 bases). Sequenced: axillary lymph node tissue. The receptor comes from a female donor with breast cancer. Some clones in this sample may be carry-over from other donors' samples. CDR3 nucleotide sequence: TGTGCCAGTCAGGGGTTAGGAGAGACCCAGTACTTC. Its translation: CASQGLGETQYF.